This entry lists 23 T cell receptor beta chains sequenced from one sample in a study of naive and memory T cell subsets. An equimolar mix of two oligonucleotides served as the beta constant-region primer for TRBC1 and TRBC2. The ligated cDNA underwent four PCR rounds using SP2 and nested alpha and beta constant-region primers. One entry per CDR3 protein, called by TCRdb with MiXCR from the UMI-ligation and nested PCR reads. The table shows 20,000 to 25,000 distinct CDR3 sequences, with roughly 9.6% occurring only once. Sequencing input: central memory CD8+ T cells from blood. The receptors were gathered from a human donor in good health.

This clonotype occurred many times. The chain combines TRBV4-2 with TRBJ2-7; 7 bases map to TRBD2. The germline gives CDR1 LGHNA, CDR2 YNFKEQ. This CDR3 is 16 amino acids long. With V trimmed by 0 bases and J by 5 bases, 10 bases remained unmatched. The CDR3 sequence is CASSQDAGSGTNEQYF. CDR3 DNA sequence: TGTGCCAGCAGCCAAGACGCGGGGAGCGGGACCAACGAGCAGTACTTC.

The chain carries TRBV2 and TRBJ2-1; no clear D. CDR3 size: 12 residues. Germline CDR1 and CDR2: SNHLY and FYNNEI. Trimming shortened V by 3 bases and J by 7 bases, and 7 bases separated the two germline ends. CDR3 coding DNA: TGTGCCAGCAGTGACGTTGGGAATGAGCAGTTCTTC. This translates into CASSDVGNEQFF.

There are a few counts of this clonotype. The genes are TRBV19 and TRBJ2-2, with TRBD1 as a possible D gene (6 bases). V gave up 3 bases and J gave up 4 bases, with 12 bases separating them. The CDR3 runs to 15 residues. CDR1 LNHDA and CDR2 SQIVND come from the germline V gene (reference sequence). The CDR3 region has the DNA TGTGCCAGTAGTATTTACAGGGAGCCCACCGGGGAGCTGTTTTTT. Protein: CASSIYREPTGELFF.

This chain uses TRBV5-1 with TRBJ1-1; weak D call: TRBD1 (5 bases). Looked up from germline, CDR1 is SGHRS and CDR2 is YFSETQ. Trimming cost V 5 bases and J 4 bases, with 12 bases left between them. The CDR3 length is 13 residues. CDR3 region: CASRQSGSTEAFF. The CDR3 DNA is TGCGCCAGCAGGCAGTCAGGGAGCACTGAAGCTTTCTTT.

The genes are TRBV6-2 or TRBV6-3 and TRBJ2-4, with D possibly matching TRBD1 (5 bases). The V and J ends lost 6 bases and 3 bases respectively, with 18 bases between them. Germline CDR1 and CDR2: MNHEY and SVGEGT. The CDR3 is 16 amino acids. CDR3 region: CASSPSWGMVKNIQYF. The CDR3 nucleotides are TGTGCCAGCAGCCCCTCCTGGGGCATGGTCAAAAACATTCAGTACTTC.

The CDR3 DNA sequence: TGCGCCAGCAGCTCTGCACTAGCGGGAGTCACAGATACGCAGTATTTT. Its protein is CASSSALAGVTDTQYF. The V and J genes are TRBV5-1 and TRBJ2-3, with 11 nucleotides matching TRBD2. This CDR3 has 16 residues. CDR1 SGHRS and CDR2 YFSETQ come from the germline V gene. Germline trimming cut 3 bases from V and 2 bases from J; bases unmatched to any gene: 5. The complete variable domain, with remaining parts taken from reference TRBV5-1 and TRBJ2-3, reads KAGVTQTPRYLIKTRGQQVTLSCSPISGHRSVSWYQQTPGQGLQFLFEYFSETQRNKGNFPGRFSGRQFSNSRSEMNVSTLELGDSALYLCASSSALAGVTDTQYFGPGTRLTVL.

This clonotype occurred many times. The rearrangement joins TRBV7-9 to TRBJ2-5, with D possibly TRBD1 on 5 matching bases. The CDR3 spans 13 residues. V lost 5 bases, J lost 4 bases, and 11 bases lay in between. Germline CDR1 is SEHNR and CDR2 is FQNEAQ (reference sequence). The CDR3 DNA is TGTGCCAGCAGCGTGACAGTTGGAGAGACCCAGTACTTC. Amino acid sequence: CASSVTVGETQYF.

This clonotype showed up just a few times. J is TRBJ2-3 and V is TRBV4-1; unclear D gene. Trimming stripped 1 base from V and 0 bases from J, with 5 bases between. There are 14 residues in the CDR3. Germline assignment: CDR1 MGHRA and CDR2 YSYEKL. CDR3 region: CASSQVSSTDTQYF. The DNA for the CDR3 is TGCGCCAGCAGCCAAGTATCTAGCACAGATACGCAGTATTTT.

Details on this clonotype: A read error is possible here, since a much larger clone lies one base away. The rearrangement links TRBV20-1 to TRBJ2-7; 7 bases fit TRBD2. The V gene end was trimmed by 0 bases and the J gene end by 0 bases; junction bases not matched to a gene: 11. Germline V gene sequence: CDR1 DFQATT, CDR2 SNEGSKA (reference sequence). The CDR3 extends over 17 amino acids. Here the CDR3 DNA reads TGCAGTGCTAGAGACCCCTTTAGCGGGCGAATCTCCTACGAGCAGTACTTC. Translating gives CSARDPFSGRISYEQYF.

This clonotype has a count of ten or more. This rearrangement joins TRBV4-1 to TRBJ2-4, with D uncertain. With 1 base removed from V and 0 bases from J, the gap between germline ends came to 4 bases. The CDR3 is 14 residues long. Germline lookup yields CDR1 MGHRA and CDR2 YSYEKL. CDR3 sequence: CASSQVVAKNIQYF. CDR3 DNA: TGCGCCAGCAGCCAAGTGGTAGCCAAAAACATTCAGTACTTC.

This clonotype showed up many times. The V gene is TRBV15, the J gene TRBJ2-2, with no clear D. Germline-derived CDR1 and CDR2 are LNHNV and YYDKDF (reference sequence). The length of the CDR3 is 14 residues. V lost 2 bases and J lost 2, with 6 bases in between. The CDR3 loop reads CATSRLDNTGELFF. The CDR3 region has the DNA TGTGCCACCAGCAGACTCGATAACACCGGGGAGCTGTTTTTT.

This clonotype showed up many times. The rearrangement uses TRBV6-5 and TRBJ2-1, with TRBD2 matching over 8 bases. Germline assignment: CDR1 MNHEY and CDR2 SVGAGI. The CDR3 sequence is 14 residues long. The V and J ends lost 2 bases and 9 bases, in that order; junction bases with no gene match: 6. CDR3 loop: CASSYLSGRSEQFF. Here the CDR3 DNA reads TGTGCCAGCAGTTACCTCAGCGGGAGAAGTGAGCAGTTCTTC.

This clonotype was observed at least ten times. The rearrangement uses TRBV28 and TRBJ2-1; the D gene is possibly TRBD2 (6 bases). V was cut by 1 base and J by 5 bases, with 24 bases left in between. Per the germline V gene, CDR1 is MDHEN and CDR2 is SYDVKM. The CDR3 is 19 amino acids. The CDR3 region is CASSLLLFSMGGENNEQFF. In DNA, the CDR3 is TGTGCCAGCAGTTTATTATTATTTTCGATGGGAGGCGAAAACAATGAGCAGTTCTTC.

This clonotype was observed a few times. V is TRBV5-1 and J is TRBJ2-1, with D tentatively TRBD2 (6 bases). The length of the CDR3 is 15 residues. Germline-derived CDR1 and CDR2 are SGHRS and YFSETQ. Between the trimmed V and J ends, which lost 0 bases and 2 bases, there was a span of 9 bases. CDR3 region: CASSLGGVTYNEQFF. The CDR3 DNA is TGCGCCAGCAGCTTGGGCGGGGTCACCTACAATGAGCAGTTCTTC.

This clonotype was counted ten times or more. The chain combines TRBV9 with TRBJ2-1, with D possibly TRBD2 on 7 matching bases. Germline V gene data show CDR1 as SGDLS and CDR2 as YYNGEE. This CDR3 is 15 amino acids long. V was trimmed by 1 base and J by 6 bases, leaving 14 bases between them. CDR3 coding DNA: TGTGCCAGCAGCGTAAAGGGGGGGGTTGGCAATGAGCAGTTCTTC. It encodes CASSVKGGVGNEQFF.

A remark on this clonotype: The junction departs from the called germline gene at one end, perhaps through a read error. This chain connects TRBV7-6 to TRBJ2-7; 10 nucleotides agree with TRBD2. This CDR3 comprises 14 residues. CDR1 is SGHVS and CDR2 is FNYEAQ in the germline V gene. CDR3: CASSLAGAPYEQYF. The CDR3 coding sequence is TGTGCCAGCAGCCTAGCGGGAGCCCCCTACGAGCAGTACTTC.

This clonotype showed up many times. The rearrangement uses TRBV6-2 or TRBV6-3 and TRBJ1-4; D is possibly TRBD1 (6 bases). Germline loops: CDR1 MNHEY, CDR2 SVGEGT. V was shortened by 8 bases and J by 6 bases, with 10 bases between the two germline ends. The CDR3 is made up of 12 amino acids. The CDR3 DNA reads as TGTGCCAGCGAAGGGGGAGATGAAAAACTGTTTTTT. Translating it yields CASEGGDEKLFF.

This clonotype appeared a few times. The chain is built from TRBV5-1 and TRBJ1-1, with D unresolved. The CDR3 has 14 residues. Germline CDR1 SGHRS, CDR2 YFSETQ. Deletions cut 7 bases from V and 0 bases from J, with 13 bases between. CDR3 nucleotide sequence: TGCGCCAGCGCCGAGGGAGCATTGAACACTGAAGCTTTCTTT. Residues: CASAEGALNTEAFF.

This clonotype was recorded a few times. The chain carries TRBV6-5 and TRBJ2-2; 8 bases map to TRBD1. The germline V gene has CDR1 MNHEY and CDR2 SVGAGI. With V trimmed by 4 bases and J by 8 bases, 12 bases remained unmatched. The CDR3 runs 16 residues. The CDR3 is CASSSKRQGPGGELFF. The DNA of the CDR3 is TGTGCCAGCAGTTCTAAAAGACAGGGGCCAGGTGGGGAGCTGTTTTTT.

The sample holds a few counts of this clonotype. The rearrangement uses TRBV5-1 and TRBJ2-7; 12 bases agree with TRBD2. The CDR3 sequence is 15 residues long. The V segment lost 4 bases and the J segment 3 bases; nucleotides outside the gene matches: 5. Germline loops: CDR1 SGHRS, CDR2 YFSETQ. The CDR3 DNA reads TGCGCCAGCAGCCCGGGACTAGCGGGTATCTACGAGCAGTACTTC. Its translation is CASSPGLAGIYEQYF.

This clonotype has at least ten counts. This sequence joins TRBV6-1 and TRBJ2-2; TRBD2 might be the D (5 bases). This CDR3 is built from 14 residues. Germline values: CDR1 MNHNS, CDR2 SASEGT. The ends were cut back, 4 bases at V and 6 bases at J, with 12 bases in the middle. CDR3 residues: CASSAAAEAGELFF. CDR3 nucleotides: TGTGCCAGCAGTGCCGCTGCGGAGGCCGGGGAGCTGTTTTTT.

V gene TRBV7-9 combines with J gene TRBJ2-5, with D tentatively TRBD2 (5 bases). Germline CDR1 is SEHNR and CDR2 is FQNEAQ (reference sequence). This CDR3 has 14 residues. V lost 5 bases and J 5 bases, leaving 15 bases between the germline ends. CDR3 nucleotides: TGTGCCAGCAGCGACACTCCCTCGGGGGAGACCCAGTACTTC. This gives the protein CASSDTPSGETQYF.

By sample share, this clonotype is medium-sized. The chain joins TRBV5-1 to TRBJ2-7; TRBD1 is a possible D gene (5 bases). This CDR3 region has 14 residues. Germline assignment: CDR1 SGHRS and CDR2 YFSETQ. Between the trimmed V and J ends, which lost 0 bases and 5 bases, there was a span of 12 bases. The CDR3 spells CASSLVGVEDEQYF. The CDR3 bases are TGCGCCAGCAGCTTGGTAGGGGTTGAGGACGAGCAGTACTTC.